The 25 T cell receptor beta chains below were found in one sample sequenced in a study of blood T cell repertoires in COVID-19. Here immunoSEQ multiplex PCR was the method, and the copy in TCRdb shows in-frame clones only, minus some. Of 140,000 or so clones listed, 85% to 90% are singletons. The specimen was peripheral blood. The source of these receptors is a woman aged 60 to 75 with active COVID-19.

This sequence joins TRBV5-6 and TRBJ1-2; 9 bases line up with TRBD1. Per germline, CDR1 SGHDT and CDR2 YYEEEE. V shed 5 bases, J shed 4 bases, and the junction held 9 bases outside the gene matches. This CDR3 has 15 residues. The CDR3: CASSPRRQGVYGYTF. The CDR3 DNA follows: TGTGCCAGCAGTCCCCGCCGACAGGGGGTCTATGGCTACACCTTC. Filled out from reference TRBV5-6 and TRBJ1-2, the complete variable domain reads DAGVTQSPTHLIKTRGQQVTLRCSPKSGHDTVSWYQQALGQGPQFIFQYYEEEERQRGNFPDRFSGHQFPNYSSELNVNALLLGDSALYLCASSPRRQGVYGYTFGSGTRLTVV.

This chain joins TRBV28 and TRBJ2-7; 10 positions agree with TRBD2. Looked up from germline, CDR1 is MDHEN and CDR2 is SYDVKM. The J segment lost 3 bases and the V segment lost 4 bases, leaving 6 bases of the junction unmatched. CDR3 length: 15 residues. CDR3 sequence: CASSYGLAGDYEQYF. CDR3 sequence (DNA): TGTGCCAGCAGTTATGGGCTAGCGGGAGACTACGAGCAGTACTTC.

The V and J genes are TRBV2 and TRBJ1-5; 9 nucleotides line up with TRBD1. CDR1 and CDR2 (germline): SNHLY, FYNNEI. The CDR3 spans 15 residues. The V gene end was trimmed by 3 bases and the J gene end by 2 bases; junction bases not matched to a gene: 2. Here the CDR3 DNA reads TGTGCCAGCAGTGACCGGACAGGGGGCAATCAGCCCCAGCATTTT. Protein product: CASSDRTGGNQPQHF.

The rearrangement joins TRBV4-2 to TRBJ2-7, with 9 positions matching TRBD2. J gave up 0 bases and V 1 base, and 13 bases lay outside the gene matches. The CDR3 covers 19 residues. Looked up from germline, CDR1 is LGHNA and CDR2 is YNFKEQ. CDR3 sequence reads: CASSQVVGLGSGSSYEQYF. The CDR3 DNA reads as TGTGCCAGCAGCCAAGTGGTTGGGTTGGGTAGCGGGAGCTCCTACGAGCAGTACTTC.

V usage is TRBV29-1 and J usage is TRBJ2-1; tentatively, D is TRBD2 (5 bases). The length of the CDR3 is 17 residues. Trimming took off 1 base at V and 2 bases at J, with 18 bases between the two ends. Germline assignment: CDR1 SQVTM and CDR2 ANQGSEA. DNA for the CDR3: TGCAGCGTTGAAGTCCCGGCGACTACCACAACCTACAATGAGCAGTTCTTC. This translates into CSVEVPATTTTYNEQFF.

This clone was detected once. At one of its ends the junction is not consistent with the germline gene, which may arise from a read error. The identical CDR3 is also encoded by other nucleotide sequences in the sample. The chain is built from TRBV7-9 and TRBJ2-1; 12 bases align to TRBD2. Per the germline V gene, CDR1 is SEHNR and CDR2 is FQNEAQ (reference sequence). The CDR3 loop spans 13 amino acids. The CDR3 sequence: CASSLAGGYEQFF. As DNA, the CDR3 is TGTGCCAGCAGCCTAGCGGGAGGGTATGAGCAGTTCTTC.

The genes are TRBV5-1 and TRBJ2-5, with D possibly matching TRBD2 (6 bases). Trimming removed 1 base from V and 4 bases from J, with 11 bases in between. Germline V lookup: CDR1 SGHRS, CDR2 YFSETQ. The CDR3 sequence is 14 residues long. DNA for the CDR3: TGCGCCAGCAGCTTGTTCGGGGGTACAGAGACCCAGTACTTC. As protein: CASSLFGGTETQYF.

The chain couples TRBV5-4 to TRBJ2-1, with 8 bases identical to TRBD2. This CDR3 has 15 amino acids. Looked up from germline, CDR1 is SGHNT and CDR2 is YYREEE (reference sequence). J gave up 7 bases and V 4 bases, and 10 bases lay outside the gene matches. The DNA for the CDR3 is TGTGCCAGCAGCCTCGATAGCGGGATCCTAAATGAGCAGTTCTTC. Protein: CASSLDSGILNEQFF.

The V and J genes are TRBV15 and TRBJ1-2, with 10 bases fitting TRBD1. The germline V gene encodes CDR1 LNHNV and CDR2 YYDKDF (reference sequence). Unmatched junction bases numbered 10, after V lost 1 base and J lost 5 bases. The CDR3 has 17 amino acids. CDR3 nucleotides: TGTGCCACCAGCAGAGCGGGGACTCCGGGACAGGGGTATGGCTACACCTTC. Amino acid sequence: CATSRAGTPGQGYGYTF.

V gene TRBV24-1 combines with J gene TRBJ2-3, with 12 bases that match TRBD2. The V gene's germline CDR1 is KGHDR and CDR2 SFDVKD. This CDR3 contains 16 residues. V gave up 7 bases and J gave up 4 bases; unmatched junction bases: 8. Here the CDR3 DNA reads TGTGCCACCAGCGATAGACTAGCGGGAGTACCAGATACGCAGTATTTT. Its protein product is CATSDRLAGVPDTQYF.

V usage is TRBV2 and J usage is TRBJ1-2, with D possibly TRBD1 on 5 matching bases. V was cut by 10 bases and J by 5 bases, with 17 bases left in between. CDR3 length: 13 residues. Germline V gene lookup returns CDR1 SNHLY and CDR2 FYNNEI. CDR3 sequence: CATVRAATYGYTF. The CDR3 nucleotides read TGTGCCACCGTCAGGGCCGCAACGTATGGCTACACCTTC.

The V call is TRBV7-2, the J call TRBJ1-3; no clear D gene. In germline, CDR1 is SGHTA, CDR2 FQGNSA. CDR3 length equals 14 residues. V was clipped by 5 bases and J by 0 bases, with 8 bases between them. CDR3 nucleotide sequence: TGTGCCAGCAGCCGCGTGCTCTCTGGAAACACCATATATTTT. Amino acids: CASSRVLSGNTIYF.

The V and J genes are TRBV5-1 and TRBJ2-5, with 15 bases lining up with TRBD2. In germline, CDR1 is SGHRS, CDR2 YFSETQ. V trimming: 4 bases; J trimming: 5 bases; junction bases outside the gene matches: 12. The CDR3 runs 18 residues. For the CDR3, the DNA is TGCGCCAGCAGCCCCCGAGGACTAGCGGGAGGGTCCGGGGAGACCCAGTACTTC. It codes for CASSPRGLAGGSGETQYF.

The gene calls are TRBV7-2 and TRBJ2-7; maybe TRBD2 (5 bases). The CDR3 consists of 13 residues. With 3 bases removed from V and 2 bases from J, the gap between germline ends came to 8 bases. Germline CDR1 reads SGHTA; CDR2 reads FQGNSA. The CDR3, as DNA: TGTGCCAGCAGCTTTGAGCGGACCTACGAGCAGTACTTC. Residues: CASSFERTYEQYF.

This rearrangement joins TRBV2 to TRBJ2-1, with 9 bases aligning to TRBD1. CDR3 length: 13 amino acids. Per germline, CDR1 SNHLY and CDR2 FYNNEI. Trimming cost V 6 bases and J 12 bases; bases outside gene matches: 9. The CDR3 nucleotides are TGTGCCAGCAGCGGACAGGGGTTAAAAGGGCAGTTCTTC. Translation gives CASSGQGLKGQFF.

This chain connects TRBV6-2 or TRBV6-3 to TRBJ2-1; unclear D gene. CDR3 length: 14 amino acids. With 6 bases removed from V and 6 bases from J, the gap between germline ends came to 15 bases. Germline lookup yields CDR1 MNHEY and CDR2 SVGEGT. CDR3 in amino acids: CASSTRSRGNEQFF. The CDR3 bases are TGTGCCAGCAGCACGAGATCAAGAGGCAATGAGCAGTTCTTC.

The genes are TRBV5-5 and TRBJ1-5, with no clear D. The CDR3 is made up of 16 amino acids. V was shortened by 2 bases and J by 2 bases, with 14 bases between the two germline ends. Per germline, CDR1 SGHKS and CDR2 YYEKEE (reference sequence). CDR3 sequence (DNA): TGTGCCAGCAGCTTAGGACTGTTAAGAGGCAATCAGCCCCAGCATTTT. It codes for CASSLGLLRGNQPQHF.

This clone appeared a single time. This rearrangement joins TRBV10-3 to TRBJ1-1; D perhaps matches TRBD1 (5 bases). V lost 1 base and J lost 4, with 7 bases in between. The CDR3 covers 13 residues. Germline V lookup: CDR1 ENHRY, CDR2 SYGVKD. CDR3 in amino acids: CAISEWGGTEAFF. The CDR3 DNA reads as TGTGCCATCAGTGAGTGGGGGGGCACTGAAGCTTTCTTT.

V gene TRBV7-2 combines with J gene TRBJ2-3; D ambiguous. The CDR3 is made up of 16 amino acids. Germline V lookup: CDR1 SGHTA, CDR2 FQGNSA. Trimming left V 1 base short and J 4 bases short, with 15 bases between. The CDR3 DNA is TGTGCCAGCAGCTTAGGCGGCTCCTGGAGCGCAGATACGCAGTATTTT. Translation gives CASSLGGSWSADTQYF.

V gene TRBV28 combines with J gene TRBJ2-5; D perhaps matches TRBD1 (5 bases). There are 11 residues in the CDR3. V was pared by 4 bases and J by 14 bases, with 14 bases between. Germline CDR1 reads MDHEN; CDR2 reads SYDVKM. This chain's CDR3 is CASSSDSSPYF. The DNA of the CDR3 is TGTGCCAGCAGTTCCGACAGTTCTCCTTACTTC.

This chain links TRBV4-1 with TRBJ2-1; the match to TRBD1 covers 8 bases. The CDR3 is 15 residues long. Germline V gene sequence: CDR1 MGHRA, CDR2 YSYEKL. The junction had 7 bases not matched to a gene; V was cut back by 3 bases and J by 6 bases. CDR3 region: CASSQGTGFFNEQFF. Here the CDR3 DNA reads TGCGCCAGCAGCCAGGGGACAGGATTCTTCAATGAGCAGTTCTTC.

The V and J genes are TRBV28 and TRBJ1-2, with D possibly TRBD1 on 6 matching bases. Germline CDR1 is MDHEN and CDR2 is SYDVKM. The CDR3 runs to 14 residues. Between the trimmed V and J ends, which lost 5 bases and 4 bases, there was a span of 14 bases. Here the CDR3 reads CASSTRTALYGYTF. The CDR3 coding sequence is TGTGCCAGCAGTACCCGGACAGCGCTCTATGGCTACACCTTC.

V is TRBV30 and J is TRBJ2-7; D possibly corresponds to TRBD2 (5 bases). Germline loops: CDR1 GTSNPN, CDR2 SVGIG (reference sequence). The CDR3 has 13 amino acids. V lost 8 bases and J lost 0, with 14 bases in between. The CDR3 protein is CASVGDGSYEQYF. CDR3 DNA sequence: TGTGCCAGCGTGGGAGATGGCTCCTACGAGCAGTACTTC.

This clone was observed once. The V gene is TRBV24-1, the J gene TRBJ1-2; 7 bases agree with TRBD1. Germline V gene data show CDR1 as KGHDR and CDR2 as SFDVKD. The V gene end was trimmed by 6 bases and the J gene end by 1 base; junction bases not matched to a gene: 4. The length of the CDR3 is 14 residues. CDR3 protein: CATSRDSLNYGYTF. For the CDR3, the DNA is TGTGCCACCAGTCGGGACAGCCTTAACTATGGCTACACCTTC.

This clone was seen just once. A read error is likely, as this CDR3 ends without the conserved phenylalanine or tryptophan. The CDR3 DNA reads TGCGCCAGCAGCGTGACAGCTAACTATGGCTACACCCTC. As protein: CASSVTANYGYTL. This chain links TRBV5-1 with TRBJ1-2; D may be TRBD1 (5 bases). Germline V gives CDR1 SGHRS, CDR2 YFSETQ. V was cut by 4 bases and J by 0 bases, with 7 bases left in between. This CDR3 spans 13 amino acids.